This T cell receptor (beta chain) was recovered during a study of T-cell reconstitution after alpha-beta-depleted transplantation in children. CDR3 length: 17 residues. The germline gives CDR1 SGHRS, CDR2 YFSETQ. Trimming cost V 0 bases and J 3 bases, with 19 bases left between them. Unique molecular identifiers were incorporated during preparation of the TCRbeta library. TCRdb independently ran MiXCR on the PCR reads; one entry per CDR3 protein. The data hold around 530,000 distinct CDR3 sequences, with 30% to 35% observed a single time. The chain recombines TRBV5-1 with TRBJ2-7; a weak D match, TRBD2 (6 bases). The input for sequencing was PBMCs from the stem cell graft donor, taken from the stem cell graft. The sequence derives from a human donor who donated a stem cell graft to a child with aplastic anemia. Written as DNA, the CDR3 is TGCGCCAGCAGCTTGGCTCCCGGTGGGCGGGAAGGCTACGAGCAGTACTTC. This gives the protein CASSLAPGGREGYEQYF. The variable domain in full, with the rest retrieved from reference TRBV5-1 and TRBJ2-7, is KAGVTQTPRYLIKTRGQQVTLSCSPISGHRSVSWYQQTPGQGLQFLFEYFSETQRNKGNFPGRFSGRQFSNSRSEMNVSTLELGDSALYLCASSLAPGGREGYEQYFGPGTRLTVT.